This T cell receptor beta chain was captured in a study of blood T cell repertoires in COVID-19. The CDR3 runs 16 residues. Losses at the gene ends were 1 base for V and 0 bases for J; bases not matched to a gene: 3. Germline loops: CDR1 SGHTS, CDR2 YDEGEE. Repertoires were generated with immunoSEQ multiplex PCR, while TCRdb's copy carries only in-frame clones and drops some. The table includes roughly 80,000 clones, about 90% detected once. This clonotype was obtained from an elderly man in a cohort sampled during active COVID-19. The chain uses TRBV5-8 and TRBJ1-4, with 7 positions matching TRBD1. The sequencing input was peripheral blood. The CDR3 loop is CASSLPGGTTNEKLFF. The DNA of the CDR3 is TGTGCCAGCAGCTTGCCAGGGGGAACAACTAATGAAAAACTGTTTTTT.